This T cell receptor beta chain is drawn from a study of T cell responses to AZD1222 COVID-19 vaccine. The study's findings and limits: Only a handful of AZD1222 recipients tested seropositive at baseline.

Combined were second doses at about 4 or about 12 weeks. The CDR3 covers 17 residues. V was shortened by 4 bases and J by 0 bases, with 17 bases between the two germline ends. Germline V CDR1 and CDR2: SGHNT, YYREEE (reference sequence). As concerns this clone: The antigen remains unidentified.

The method was immunoSEQ multiplex PCR; TCRdb's version includes in-frame clones alone and lacks a portion of them. The sample carries more than 110,000 clones, 80% to 95% recorded once. The TCR originated in an adult who received the AZD1222 COVID-19 vaccine. Specimen: peripheral blood, collected 28 days after the second AZD1222 dose. The rearrangement joins TRBV5-4 to TRBJ1-3; possibly TRBD1 for D (6 bases). The CDR3 nucleotides read TGTGCCAGCAGCCCTGAGTCGGGGGGCCGCTCTGGAAACACCATATATTTT. Its translation: CASSPESGGRSGNTIYF.